This T cell receptor (beta chain) was recovered during a study of T cells in Graves' hyperthyroidism and ophthalmopathy. Findings and caveats of the study: Most clonotypes that expanded in the thyroid above 0.001 also showed up in blood. Ophthalmopathy, which appeared later, was predicted by the model a median around 6 months before onset.

This clonotype occurred many times. The antigen is unknown. For ophthalmopathy patients, the Clinical Activity Score was at least 3 and the NOSPECS grade at least 4; duration was under 3 months. Out of approximately 10 ml of fresh peripheral blood came the PBMCs. Researchers took RNA transcripts and amplified the TCR beta CDR3 regions from them. HTBI primers were the set used in a first-round RT-PCR of the TCR CDR3. Each CDR3 protein gets one entry after TCRdb re-called the multiplex PCR reads with MiXCR. The profile shows 550,000 to 700,000 distinct CDR3 sequences, about 15% of them singletons. CDR3 size: 14 residues. CDR1 is MNHNS, CDR2 SASEGT, per germline. J gave up 6 bases and V 8 bases, and 7 bases lay outside the gene matches.

The J gene is TRBJ2-3, the V gene TRBV6-1, with TRBD2 matching over 11 bases. This TCR was recovered from a middle-aged woman with Graves' ophthalmopathy. Sequencing was done on a sample of blood. CDR3 DNA: TGTGCCAGCCAACTAGCGGGAGTGGGGGATACGCAGTATTTT. Translating gives CASQLAGVGDTQYF.